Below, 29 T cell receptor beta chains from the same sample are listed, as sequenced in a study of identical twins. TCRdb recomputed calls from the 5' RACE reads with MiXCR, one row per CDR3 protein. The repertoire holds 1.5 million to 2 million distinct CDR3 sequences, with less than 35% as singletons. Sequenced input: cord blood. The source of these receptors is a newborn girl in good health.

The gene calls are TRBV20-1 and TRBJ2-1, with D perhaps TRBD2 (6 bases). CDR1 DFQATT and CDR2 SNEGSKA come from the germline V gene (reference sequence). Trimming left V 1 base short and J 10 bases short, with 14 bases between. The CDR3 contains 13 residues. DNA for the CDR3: TGCAGTGCTAGAGCCCGTAGCGGAGAAGAGCAGTTCTTC. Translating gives CSARARSGEEQFF.

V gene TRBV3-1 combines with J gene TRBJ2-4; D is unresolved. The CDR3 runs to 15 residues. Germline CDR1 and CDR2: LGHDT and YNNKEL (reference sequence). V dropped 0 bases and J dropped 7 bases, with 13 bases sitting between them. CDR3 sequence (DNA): TGTGCCAGCAGCCAAGATGGTATGGCGGCTAACATTCAGTACTTC. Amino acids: CASSQDGMAANIQYF.

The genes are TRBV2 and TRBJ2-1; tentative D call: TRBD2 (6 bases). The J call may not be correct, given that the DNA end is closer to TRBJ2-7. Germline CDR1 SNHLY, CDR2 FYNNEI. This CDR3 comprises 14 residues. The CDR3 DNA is TGTGCCACCACCCCGGGGGTCTCATACAATGAGCAGTACTTC. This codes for CATTPGVSYNEQYF.

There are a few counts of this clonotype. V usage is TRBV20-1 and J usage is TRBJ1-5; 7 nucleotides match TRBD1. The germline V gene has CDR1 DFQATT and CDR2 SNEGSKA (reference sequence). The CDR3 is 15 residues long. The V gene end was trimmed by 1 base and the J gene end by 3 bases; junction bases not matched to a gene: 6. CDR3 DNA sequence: TGCAGTGCTAGAGTTCGGGGGACAGACAATCAGCCCCAGCATTTT. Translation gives CSARVRGTDNQPQHF.

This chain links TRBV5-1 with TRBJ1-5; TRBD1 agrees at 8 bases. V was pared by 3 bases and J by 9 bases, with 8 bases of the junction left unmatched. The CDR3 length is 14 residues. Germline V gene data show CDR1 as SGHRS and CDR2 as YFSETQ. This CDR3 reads CASSSGQGEGPQHF. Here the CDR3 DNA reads TGCGCCAGCAGCTCCGGACAGGGTGAAGGGCCCCAGCATTTT.

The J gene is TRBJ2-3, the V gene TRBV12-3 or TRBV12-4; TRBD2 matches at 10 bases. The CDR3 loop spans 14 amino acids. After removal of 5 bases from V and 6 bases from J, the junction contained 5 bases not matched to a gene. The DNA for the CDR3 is TGTGCCAGCAGTAGCGGGGGGGCCGTGGATACGCAGTATTTT. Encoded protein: CASSSGGAVDTQYF.

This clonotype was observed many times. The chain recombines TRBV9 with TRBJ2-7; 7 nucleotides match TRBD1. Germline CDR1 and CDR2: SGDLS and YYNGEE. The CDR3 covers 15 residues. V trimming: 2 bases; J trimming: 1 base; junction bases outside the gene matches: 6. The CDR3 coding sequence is TGTGCCAGCAGCGTCGGACAGGCGTATTCCTACGAGCAGTACTTC. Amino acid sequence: CASSVGQAYSYEQYF.

CDR3 in DNA: TGTGCCAGCAGTTTGAACATTCAGTACTTC. This gives the protein CASSLNIQYF. V gene TRBV12-3 or TRBV12-4 combines with J gene TRBJ2-4; no firm D call. Trimming took 3 bases from V and 7 from J, leaving 1 base between them. The CDR3 extends over 10 amino acids.

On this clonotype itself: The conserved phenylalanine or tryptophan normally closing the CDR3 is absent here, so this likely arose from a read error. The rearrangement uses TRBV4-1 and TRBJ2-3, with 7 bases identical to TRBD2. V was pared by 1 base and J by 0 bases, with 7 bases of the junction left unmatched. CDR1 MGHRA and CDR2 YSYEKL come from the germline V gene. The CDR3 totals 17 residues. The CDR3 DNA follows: TGCGCCAGCAGCCAAGTGGCGGGAGCCAGAAGCACAGATACGCAGTATTAT. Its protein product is CASSQVAGARSTDTQYY.

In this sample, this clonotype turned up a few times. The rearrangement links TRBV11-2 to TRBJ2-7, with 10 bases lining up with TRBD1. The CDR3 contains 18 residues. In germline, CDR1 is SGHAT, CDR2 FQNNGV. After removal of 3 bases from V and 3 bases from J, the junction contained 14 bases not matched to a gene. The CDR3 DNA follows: TGTGCCAGCAGCTTCCTCGGGACAGGGGTTCTAGCAGGCTACGAGCAGTACTTC. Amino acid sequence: CASSFLGTGVLAGYEQYF.

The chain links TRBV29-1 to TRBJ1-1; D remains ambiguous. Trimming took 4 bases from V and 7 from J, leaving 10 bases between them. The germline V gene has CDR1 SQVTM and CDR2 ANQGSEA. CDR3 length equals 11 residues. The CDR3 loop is CSVGALSEAFF. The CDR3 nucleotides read TGCAGCGTTGGGGCTCTGAGTGAAGCTTTCTTT.

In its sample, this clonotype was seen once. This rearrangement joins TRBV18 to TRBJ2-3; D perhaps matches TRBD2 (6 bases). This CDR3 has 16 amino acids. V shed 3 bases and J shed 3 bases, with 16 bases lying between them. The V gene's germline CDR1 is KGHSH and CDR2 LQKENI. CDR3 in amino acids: CASSPLLATRTDTQYF. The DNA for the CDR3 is TGTGCCAGCTCACCCTTACTAGCAACCCGTACAGATACGCAGTATTTT. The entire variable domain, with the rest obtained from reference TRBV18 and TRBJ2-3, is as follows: NAGVMQNPRHLVRRRGQEARLRCSPMKGHSHVYWYRQLPEEGLKFMVYLQKENIIDESGMPKERFSAEFPKEGPSILRIQQVVRGDSAAYFCASSPLLATRTDTQYFGPGTRLTVL.

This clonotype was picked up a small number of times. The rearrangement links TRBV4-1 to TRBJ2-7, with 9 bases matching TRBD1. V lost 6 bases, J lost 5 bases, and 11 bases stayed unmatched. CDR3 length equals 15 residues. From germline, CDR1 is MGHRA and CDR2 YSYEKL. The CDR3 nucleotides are TGCGCCAGCAGGGGGACCGGGACAGGGCTTGACGAGCAGTACTTC. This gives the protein CASRGTGTGLDEQYF.

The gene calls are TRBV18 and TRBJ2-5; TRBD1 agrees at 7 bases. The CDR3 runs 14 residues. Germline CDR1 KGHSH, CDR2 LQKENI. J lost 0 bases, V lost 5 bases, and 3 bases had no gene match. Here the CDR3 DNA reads TGTGCCAGCTCAAAGGGACAGTACCAAGAGACCCAGTACTTC. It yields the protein CASSKGQYQETQYF.

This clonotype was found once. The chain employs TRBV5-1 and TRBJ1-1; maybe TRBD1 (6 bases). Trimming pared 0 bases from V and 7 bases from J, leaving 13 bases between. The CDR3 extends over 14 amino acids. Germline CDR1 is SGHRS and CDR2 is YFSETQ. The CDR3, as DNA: TGCGCCAGCAGCTTGGCGGGGGAAGGGGGTGAAGCTTTCTTT. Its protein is CASSLAGEGGEAFF.

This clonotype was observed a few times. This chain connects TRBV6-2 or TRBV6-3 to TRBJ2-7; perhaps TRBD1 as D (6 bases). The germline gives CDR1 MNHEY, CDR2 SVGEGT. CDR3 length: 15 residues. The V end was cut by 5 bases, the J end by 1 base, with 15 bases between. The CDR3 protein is CASSRGGRGSYEQYF. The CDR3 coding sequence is TGTGCCAGCAGTCGAGGCGGCAGGGGTTCCTACGAGCAGTACTTC.

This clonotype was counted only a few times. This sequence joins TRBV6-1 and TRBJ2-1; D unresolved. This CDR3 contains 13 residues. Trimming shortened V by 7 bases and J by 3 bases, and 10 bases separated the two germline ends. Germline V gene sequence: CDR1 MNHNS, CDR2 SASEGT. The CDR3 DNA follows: TGTGCCAGCAAGGCCTTAGACTACAATGAGCAGTTCTTC. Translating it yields CASKALDYNEQFF.

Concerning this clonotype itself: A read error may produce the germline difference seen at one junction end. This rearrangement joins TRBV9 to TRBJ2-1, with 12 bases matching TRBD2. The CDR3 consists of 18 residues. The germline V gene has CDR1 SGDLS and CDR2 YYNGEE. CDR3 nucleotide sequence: TGTGCCAGCAGCGGACTAGCGGGAGCCCAGCACTCCTACAATGAGCAGATCTTC. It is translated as CASSGLAGAQHSYNEQIF.

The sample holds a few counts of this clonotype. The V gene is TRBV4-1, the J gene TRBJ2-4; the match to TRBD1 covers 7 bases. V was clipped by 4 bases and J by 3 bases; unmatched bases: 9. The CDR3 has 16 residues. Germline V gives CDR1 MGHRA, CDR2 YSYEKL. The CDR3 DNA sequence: TGCGCCAGCAGCCCGACGACAGGGCAAGGCAAAAACATTCAGTACTTC. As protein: CASSPTTGQGKNIQYF.

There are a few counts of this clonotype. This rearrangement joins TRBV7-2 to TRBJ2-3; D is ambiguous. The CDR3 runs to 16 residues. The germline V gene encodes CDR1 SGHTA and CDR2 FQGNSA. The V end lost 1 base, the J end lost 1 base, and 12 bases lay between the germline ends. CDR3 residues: CASSLVSGSGTDTQYF. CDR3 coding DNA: TGTGCCAGCAGCTTAGTGTCGGGTAGTGGCACAGATACGCAGTATTTT.

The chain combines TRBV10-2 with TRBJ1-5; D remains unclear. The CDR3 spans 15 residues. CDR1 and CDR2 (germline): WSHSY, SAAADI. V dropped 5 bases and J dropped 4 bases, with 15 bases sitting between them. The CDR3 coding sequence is TGCGCCAGCAGTTCCAGGTCCACCTCAAATCAGCCCCAGCATTTT. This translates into CASSSRSTSNQPQHF.

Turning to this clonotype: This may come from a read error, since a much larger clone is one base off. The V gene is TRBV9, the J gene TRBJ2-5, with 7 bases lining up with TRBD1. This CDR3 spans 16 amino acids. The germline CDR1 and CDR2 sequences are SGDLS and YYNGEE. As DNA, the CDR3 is TGTGCCGGCAGCGTAGCTATGGCAGGGGGTTTGGAGACCCAGTACTTC. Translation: CAGSVAMAGGLETQYF.

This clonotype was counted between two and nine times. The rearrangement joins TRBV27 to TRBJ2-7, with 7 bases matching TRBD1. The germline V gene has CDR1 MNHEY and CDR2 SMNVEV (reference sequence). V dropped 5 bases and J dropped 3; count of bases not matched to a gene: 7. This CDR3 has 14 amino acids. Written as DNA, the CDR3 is TGTGCCAGCAGTACCGGGACAGCCCTCTACGAGCAGTACTTC. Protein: CASSTGTALYEQYF.

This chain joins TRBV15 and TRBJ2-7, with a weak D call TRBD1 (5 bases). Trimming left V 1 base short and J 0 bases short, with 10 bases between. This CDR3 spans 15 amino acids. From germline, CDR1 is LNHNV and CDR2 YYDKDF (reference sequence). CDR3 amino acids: CATSRGDSPSYEQYF. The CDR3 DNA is TGTGCCACCAGCAGAGGCGACAGTCCCTCCTACGAGCAGTACTTC.

CDR3 sequence reads: CASSNGLAGPYNEQFF. The DNA of the CDR3 is TGTGCCAGCAGCAACGGACTAGCGGGCCCCTACAATGAGCAGTTCTTC. The rearrangement joins TRBV5-5 to TRBJ2-1; 11 bases agree with TRBD2. The trim removed 4 bases at V and 2 bases at J, leaving 5 bases unmatched. This CDR3 region has 16 residues. Germline values: CDR1 SGHKS, CDR2 YYEKEE (reference sequence).

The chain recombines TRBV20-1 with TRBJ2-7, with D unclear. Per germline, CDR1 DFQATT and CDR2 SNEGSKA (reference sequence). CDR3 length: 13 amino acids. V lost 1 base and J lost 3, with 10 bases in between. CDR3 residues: CSARGRLHYEQYF. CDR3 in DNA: TGCAGTGCTAGAGGAAGACTTCACTACGAGCAGTACTTC.

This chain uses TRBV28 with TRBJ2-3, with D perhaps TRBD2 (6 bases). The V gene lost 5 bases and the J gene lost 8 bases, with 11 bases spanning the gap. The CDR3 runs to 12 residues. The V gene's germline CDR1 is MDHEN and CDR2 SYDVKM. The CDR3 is CASSQTSGTQYF. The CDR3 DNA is TGTGCCAGCAGTCAGACTAGTGGTACGCAGTATTTT.

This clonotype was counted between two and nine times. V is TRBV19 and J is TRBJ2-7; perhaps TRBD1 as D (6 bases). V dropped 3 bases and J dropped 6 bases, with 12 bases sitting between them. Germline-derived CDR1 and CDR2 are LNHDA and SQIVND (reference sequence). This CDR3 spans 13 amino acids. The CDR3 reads CASSIGQPSEQYF. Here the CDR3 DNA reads TGTGCCAGTAGTATCGGACAGCCGTCCGAGCAGTACTTC.

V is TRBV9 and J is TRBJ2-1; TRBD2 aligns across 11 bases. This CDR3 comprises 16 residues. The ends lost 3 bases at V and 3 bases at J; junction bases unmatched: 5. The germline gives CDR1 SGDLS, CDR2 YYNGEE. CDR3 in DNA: TGTGCCAGCAGCGCCCCCGGGACTAGCGGCTACAATGAGCAGTTCTTC. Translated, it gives CASSAPGTSGYNEQFF.